This T cell receptor beta chain came from a study of cytomegalovirus exposure and HLA in healthy donors. Overall study context: Roughly 170 million T cells yielded some 120 million unique TCR beta sequences in earlier analysis.

The study ran its PCR with 60 Vbeta and 13 Jbeta primers. Sequencing used immunoSEQ multiplex PCR; TCRdb keeps in-frame clones, though not all of them. The sample lists more than 95,000 clones; 70% to 85% were seen once. The sample consisted of PBMCs. This sequence originates from a woman aged 18-35 years in good health and CMV-seropositive.

CDR3 in DNA: TGTGCCAGCAGCTTAATGGTTGGGGGCGCAGCTGAGCAGTTCTTC. Amino acid sequence: CASSLMVGGAAEQFF. The chain uses TRBV7-3 and TRBJ2-1; possibly TRBD1 for D (6 bases). Trimming removed 1 base from V and 9 bases from J, with 16 bases in between. The V gene's germline CDR1 is SGHTA and CDR2 FQGTGA. This CDR3 is built from 15 residues.